The source of this TCR beta chain is a study of breast tumors, draining lymph nodes, adjacent tissues. This clonotype showed up many times. Axillary draining lymph nodes of breast cancer patients supplied the node samples. In TCRdb, the multiplex PCR reads were re-called with MiXCR into one record per CDR3 protein. The sample has about 94,000 distinct CDR3 sequences; around 29% are singletons. The receptor was derived from a female donor with breast cancer. Some clones in this sample may be carry-over from other donors' samples. The sequenced material came from axillary lymph node tissue.

The CDR3 bases are TGTGCCAGCAGCTCAAGCTGGGCGGGCGCCTCCTACGAGCAGTACTTC. Amino acid sequence: CASSSSWAGASYEQYF. The chain carries TRBV7-2 and TRBJ2-7; TRBD2 might be the D (5 bases). Trimming shortened V by 4 bases and J by 0 bases, and 16 bases separated the two germline ends. The length of the CDR3 is 16 residues. Germline CDR1 SGHTA, CDR2 FQGNSA.